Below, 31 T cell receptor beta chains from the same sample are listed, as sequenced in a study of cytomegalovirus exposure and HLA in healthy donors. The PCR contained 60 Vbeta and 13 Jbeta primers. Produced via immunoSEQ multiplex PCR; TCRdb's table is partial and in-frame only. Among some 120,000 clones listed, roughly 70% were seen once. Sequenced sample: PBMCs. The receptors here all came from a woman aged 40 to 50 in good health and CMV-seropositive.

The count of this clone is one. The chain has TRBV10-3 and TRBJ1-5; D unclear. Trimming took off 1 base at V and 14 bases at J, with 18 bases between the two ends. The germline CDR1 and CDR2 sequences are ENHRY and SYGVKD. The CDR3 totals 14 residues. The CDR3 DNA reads TGTGCCATCAGTGAGTTAGACGCGGGCCTCGAGAAGCATTTT. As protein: CAISELDAGLEKHF.

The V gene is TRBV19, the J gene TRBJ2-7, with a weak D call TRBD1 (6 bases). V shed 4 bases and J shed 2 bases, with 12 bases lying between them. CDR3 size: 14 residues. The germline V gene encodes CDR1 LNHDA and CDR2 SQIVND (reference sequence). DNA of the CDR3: TGTGCCAGTAGTACCACAGGGACGGCCTACGAGCAGTACTTC. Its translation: CASSTTGTAYEQYF.

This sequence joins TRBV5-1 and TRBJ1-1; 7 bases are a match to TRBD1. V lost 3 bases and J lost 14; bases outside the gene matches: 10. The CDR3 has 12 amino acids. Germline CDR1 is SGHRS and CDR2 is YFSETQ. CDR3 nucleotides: TGCGCCAGCAGCTCACCAACAGGGGCTCAATTCTTT. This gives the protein CASSSPTGAQFF.

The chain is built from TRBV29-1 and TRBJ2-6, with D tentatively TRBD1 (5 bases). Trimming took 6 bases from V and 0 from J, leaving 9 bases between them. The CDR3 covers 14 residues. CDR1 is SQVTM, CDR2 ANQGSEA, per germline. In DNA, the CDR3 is TGCAGCGTGACAGCCTCCTCTGGGGCCAACGTCCTGACTTTC. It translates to CSVTASSGANVLTF.

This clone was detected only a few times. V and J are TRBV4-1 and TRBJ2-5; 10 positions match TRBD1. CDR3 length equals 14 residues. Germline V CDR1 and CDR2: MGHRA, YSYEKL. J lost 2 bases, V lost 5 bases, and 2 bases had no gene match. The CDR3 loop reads CASSWTGGQETQYF. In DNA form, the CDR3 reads TGCGCCAGCAGCTGGACAGGGGGGCAAGAGACCCAGTACTTC.

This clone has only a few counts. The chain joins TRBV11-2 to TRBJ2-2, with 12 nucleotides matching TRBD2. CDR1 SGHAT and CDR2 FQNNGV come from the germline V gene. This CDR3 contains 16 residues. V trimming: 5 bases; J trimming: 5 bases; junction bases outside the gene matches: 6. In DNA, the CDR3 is TGTGCCAGCAGCCCTAGCGGGAGGGAAGGGACCGGGGAGCTGTTTTTT. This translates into CASSPSGREGTGELFF.

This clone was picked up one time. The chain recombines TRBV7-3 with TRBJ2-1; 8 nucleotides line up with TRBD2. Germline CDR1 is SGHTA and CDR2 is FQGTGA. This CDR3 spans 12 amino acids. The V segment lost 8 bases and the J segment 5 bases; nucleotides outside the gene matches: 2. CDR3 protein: CASAGGHNEQFF. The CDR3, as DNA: TGTGCCAGCGCGGGGGGTCACAATGAGCAGTTCTTC.

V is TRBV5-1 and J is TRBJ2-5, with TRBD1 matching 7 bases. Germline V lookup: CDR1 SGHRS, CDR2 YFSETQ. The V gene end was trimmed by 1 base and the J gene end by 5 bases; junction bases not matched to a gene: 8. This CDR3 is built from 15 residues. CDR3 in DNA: TGCGCCAGCAGCTTGATCGACAGGGTGGGTGAGACCCAGTACTTC. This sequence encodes CASSLIDRVGETQYF.

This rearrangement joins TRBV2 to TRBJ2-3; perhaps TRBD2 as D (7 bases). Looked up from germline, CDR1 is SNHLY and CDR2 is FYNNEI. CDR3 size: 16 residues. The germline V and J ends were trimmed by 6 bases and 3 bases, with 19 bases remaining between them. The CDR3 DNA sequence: TGTGCCAGCAGCTCGCTTCAGGGAGGGGGGACAGATACGCAGTATTTT. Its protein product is CASSSLQGGGTDTQYF.

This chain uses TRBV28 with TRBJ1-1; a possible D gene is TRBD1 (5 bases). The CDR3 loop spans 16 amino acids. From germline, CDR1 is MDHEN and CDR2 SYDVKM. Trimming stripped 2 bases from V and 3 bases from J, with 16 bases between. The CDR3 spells CASSLPQGLGDTEAFF. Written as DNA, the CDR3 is TGTGCCAGCAGTTTACCCCAGGGTTTAGGGGACACTGAAGCTTTCTTT.

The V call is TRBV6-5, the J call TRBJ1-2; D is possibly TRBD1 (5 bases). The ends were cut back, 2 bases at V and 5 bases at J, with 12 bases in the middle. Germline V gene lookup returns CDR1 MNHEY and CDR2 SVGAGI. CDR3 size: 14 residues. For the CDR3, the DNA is TGTGCCAGCAGTTACATGGGGGAGGTTTATGGCTACACCTTC. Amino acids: CASSYMGEVYGYTF.

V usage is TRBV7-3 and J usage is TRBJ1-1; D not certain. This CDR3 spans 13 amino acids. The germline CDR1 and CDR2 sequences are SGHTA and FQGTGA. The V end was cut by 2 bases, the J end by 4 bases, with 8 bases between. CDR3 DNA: TGTGCCAGCAGCTTATTTCTCGGCACTGAAGCTTTCTTT. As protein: CASSLFLGTEAFF.

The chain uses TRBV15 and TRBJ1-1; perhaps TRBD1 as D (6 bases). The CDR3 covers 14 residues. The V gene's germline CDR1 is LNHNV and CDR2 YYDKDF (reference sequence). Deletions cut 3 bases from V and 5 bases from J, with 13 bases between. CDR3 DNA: TGTGCCACCAGCAGGAGGGGGATAATGACTGAAGCTTTCTTT. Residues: CATSRRGIMTEAFF.

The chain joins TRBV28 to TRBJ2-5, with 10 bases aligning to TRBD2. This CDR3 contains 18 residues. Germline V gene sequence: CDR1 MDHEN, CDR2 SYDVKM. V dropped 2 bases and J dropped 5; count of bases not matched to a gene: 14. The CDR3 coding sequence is TGTGCCAGCAGTTTAGGTAGCGGGAGGCCCAAAGGTCAGGAGACCCAGTACTTC. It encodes CASSLGSGRPKGQETQYF.

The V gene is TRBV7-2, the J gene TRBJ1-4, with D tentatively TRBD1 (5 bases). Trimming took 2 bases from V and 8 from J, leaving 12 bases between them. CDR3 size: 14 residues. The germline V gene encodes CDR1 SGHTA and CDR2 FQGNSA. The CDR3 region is CASSLFRVGEKLFF. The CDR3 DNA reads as TGTGCCAGCAGCTTATTCAGGGTCGGGGAAAAACTGTTTTTT.

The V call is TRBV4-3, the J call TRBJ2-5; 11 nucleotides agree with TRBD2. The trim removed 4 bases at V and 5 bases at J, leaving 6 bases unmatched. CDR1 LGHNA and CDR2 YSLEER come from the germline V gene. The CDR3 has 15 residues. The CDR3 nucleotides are TGCGCCAGCAGCCCGACTAGCGGGGCCGGGGAGACCCAGTACTTC. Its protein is CASSPTSGAGETQYF.

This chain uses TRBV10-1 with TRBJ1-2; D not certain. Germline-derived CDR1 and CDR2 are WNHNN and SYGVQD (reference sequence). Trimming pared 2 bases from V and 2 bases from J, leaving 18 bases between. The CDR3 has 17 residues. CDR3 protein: CASSEGRRVLPNYGYTF. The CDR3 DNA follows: TGCGCCAGCAGTGAGGGCCGGCGGGTTCTACCCAACTATGGCTACACCTTC.

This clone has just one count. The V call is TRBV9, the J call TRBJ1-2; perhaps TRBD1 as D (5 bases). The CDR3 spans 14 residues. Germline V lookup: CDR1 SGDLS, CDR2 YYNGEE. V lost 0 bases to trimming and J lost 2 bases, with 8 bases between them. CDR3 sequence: CASSVVGANYGYTF. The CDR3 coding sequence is TGTGCCAGCAGCGTAGTAGGGGCGAACTATGGCTACACCTTC.

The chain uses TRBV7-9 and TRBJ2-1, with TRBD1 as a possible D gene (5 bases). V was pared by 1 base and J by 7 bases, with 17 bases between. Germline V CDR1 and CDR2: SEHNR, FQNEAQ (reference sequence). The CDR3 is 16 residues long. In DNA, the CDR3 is TGTGCCAGCAGCTTAGAAGTGGGGCTTGTTTGGAATGAGCAGTTCTTC. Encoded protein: CASSLEVGLVWNEQFF.

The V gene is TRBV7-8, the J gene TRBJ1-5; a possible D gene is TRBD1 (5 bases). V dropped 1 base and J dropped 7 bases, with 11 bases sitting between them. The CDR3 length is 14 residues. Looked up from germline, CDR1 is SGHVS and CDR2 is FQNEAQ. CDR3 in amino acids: CASSLVQDGQPQHF. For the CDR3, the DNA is TGTGCCAGCAGCTTAGTACAGGACGGCCAGCCCCAGCATTTT.

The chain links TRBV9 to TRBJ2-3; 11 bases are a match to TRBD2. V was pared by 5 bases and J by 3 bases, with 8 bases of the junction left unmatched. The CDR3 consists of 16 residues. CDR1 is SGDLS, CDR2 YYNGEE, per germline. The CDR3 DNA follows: TGTGCCAGCAGAGACCAACTAGCGGGAGATACAGATACGCAGTATTTT. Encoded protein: CASRDQLAGDTDTQYF.

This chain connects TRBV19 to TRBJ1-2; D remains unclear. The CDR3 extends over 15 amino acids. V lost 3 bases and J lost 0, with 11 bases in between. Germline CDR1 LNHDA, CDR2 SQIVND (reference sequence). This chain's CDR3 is CASSIGQATNYGYTF. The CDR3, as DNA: TGTGCCAGTAGTATTGGGCAGGCAACTAACTATGGCTACACCTTC.

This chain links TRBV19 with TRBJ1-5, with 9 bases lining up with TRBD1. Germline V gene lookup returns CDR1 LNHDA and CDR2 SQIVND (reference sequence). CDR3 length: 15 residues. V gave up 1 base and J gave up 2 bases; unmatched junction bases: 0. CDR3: CASSIGQGGNQPQHF. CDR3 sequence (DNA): TGTGCCAGTAGTATAGGACAGGGGGGCAATCAGCCCCAGCATTTT.

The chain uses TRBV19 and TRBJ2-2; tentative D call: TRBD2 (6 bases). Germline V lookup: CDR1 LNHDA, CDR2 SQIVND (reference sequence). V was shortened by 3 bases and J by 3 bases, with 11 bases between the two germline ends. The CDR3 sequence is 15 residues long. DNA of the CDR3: TGTGCCAGTAGTATCCCCGGGAGAGACACCGGGGAGCTGTTTTTT. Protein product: CASSIPGRDTGELFF.

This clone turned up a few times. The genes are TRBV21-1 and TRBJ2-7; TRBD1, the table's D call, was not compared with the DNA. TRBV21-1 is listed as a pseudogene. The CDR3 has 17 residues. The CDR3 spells CASTTKRQGTLTYEQYF. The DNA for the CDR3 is TGTGCCAGCACCACAAAAAGACAGGGCACGCTGACCTACGAGCAGTACTTC.

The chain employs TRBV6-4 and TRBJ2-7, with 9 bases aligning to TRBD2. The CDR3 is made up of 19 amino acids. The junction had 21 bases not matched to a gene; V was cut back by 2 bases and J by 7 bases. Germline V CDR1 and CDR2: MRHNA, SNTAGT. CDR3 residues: CASSDGNPKVYVAGEEQYF. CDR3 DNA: TGTGCCAGCAGTGACGGCAATCCTAAGGTGTATGTAGCGGGAGAGGAGCAGTACTTC.

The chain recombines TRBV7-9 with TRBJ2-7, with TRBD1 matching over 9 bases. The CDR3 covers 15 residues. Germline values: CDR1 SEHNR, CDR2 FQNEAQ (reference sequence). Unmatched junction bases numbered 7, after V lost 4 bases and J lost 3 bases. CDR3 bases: TGTGCCAGCAGCTCTCGGACAGGGGACCTCTACGAGCAGTACTTC. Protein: CASSSRTGDLYEQYF.

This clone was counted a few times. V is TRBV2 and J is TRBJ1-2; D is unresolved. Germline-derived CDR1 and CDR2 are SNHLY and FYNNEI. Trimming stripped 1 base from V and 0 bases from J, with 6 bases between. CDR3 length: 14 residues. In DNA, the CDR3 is TGTGCCAGCAGTGAAGGTGGAGCTAACTATGGCTACACCTTC. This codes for CASSEGGANYGYTF.

The CDR3 DNA reads as TGCGCCAGCAGCTTCAGGCAGACCTCAGATACGCAGTATTTT. Translating gives CASSFRQTSDTQYF. The chain joins TRBV5-1 to TRBJ2-3; D remains unclear. Trimming removed 2 bases from V and 4 bases from J, with 11 bases in between. CDR3 length: 14 residues. Germline V gene lookup returns CDR1 SGHRS and CDR2 YFSETQ.

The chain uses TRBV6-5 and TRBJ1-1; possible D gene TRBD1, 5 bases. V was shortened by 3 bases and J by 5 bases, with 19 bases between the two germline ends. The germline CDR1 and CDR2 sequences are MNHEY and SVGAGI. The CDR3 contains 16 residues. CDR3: CASSYRLQAGGTEAFF. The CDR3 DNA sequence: TGTGCCAGCAGTTATCGGTTGCAGGCCGGGGGGACTGAAGCTTTCTTT.

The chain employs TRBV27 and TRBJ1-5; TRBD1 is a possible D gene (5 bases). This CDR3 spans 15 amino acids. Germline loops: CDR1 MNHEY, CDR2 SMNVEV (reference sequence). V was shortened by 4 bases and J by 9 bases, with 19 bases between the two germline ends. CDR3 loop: CASSSPGVGNVPQHF. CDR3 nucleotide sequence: TGTGCCAGCAGTTCACCGGGGGTCGGGAATGTGCCCCAGCATTTT.